The clone carrying this T cell receptor (beta chain) was counted a few times. The sample comes from a study of follicular helper T cells after annual influenza vaccination. Clones were read by immunoSEQ multiplex PCR, and TCRdb kept only the in-frame ones, dropping some. The sample contains roughly 7,300 clones, approximately 80% of which appear only once. Specified time point: 2015-2016 season, 7 days after influenza vaccination. J lost 1 base, V lost 6 bases, and 5 bases had no gene match. The CDR3 has 14 residues. Germline assignment: CDR1 SNHLY and CDR2 FYNNEI. The chain carries TRBV2 and TRBJ2-7; the match to TRBD1 covers 8 bases. This TCR was sampled from an adult who received the influenza vaccine. This material consisted of CXCR5+ CD38- circulating T follicular helper cells from blood, taken 7 days after influenza vaccination. Subset reported: circulating Tfh, non-naive CD4+CXCR5+PD-1+ (ICOS+CD38+ or ICOS-CD38-). The CDR3 region is CASSADRVSYEQYF. As DNA, the CDR3 is TGTGCCAGCAGCGCGGACAGGGTATCCTACGAGCAGTACTTC.